Listed below are T cell receptor beta chains from one sample, sequenced in a study of regulatory T cells in long-lasting Graves disease. Each CDR3 protein is one row after TCRdb ran MiXCR on the multiplex PCR reads. The table lists 350,000 to 500,000 distinct CDR3 sequences, roughly 23% of them singletons, with around 15% in the top ten. Material: peripheral blood mononuclear cells (PBMCs), obtained when the disease was refractory, from a patient treated with antithyroid drugs. All receptors derive from a female donor with Graves disease. Each CDR3 is given with its conserved first and last residue. A D gene is named only where the DNA matches it firmly. The size entry is marked missing in some rows and otherwise reads once, few, many or a size class.

clone_size	v_call	j_call	d_call	cdr3_nt	cdr3_aa
many	TRBV9	TRBJ2-2	-	TGTGCCAGCAGCTTGAACCCGGGACCCCTAAGGGAGCTGTTTTTT	CASSLNPGPLRELFF
many	TRBV12-3/TRBV12-4	TRBJ1-4	-	TGTGCCAGCAGACCTTGGGACAAGCCTAATGAAAAACTGTTTTTT	CASRPWDKPNEKLFF
many	TRBV10-3	TRBJ1-2	-	TGTGCCATCATGCAGTCAGTTGATTGGGCTGGCTACACCTTC	CAIMQSVDWAGYTF
many	TRBV10-3	TRBJ1-1	TRBD1	TGTGCCATCAGTGGGGGACAGGGCCGAAGCACTGAAGCTTTCTTT	CAISGGQGRSTEAFF
few	TRBV20-1	TRBJ1-3	TRBD1	TGCAGTGCCCGGACAGGGACGAACACCATATATTTT	CSARTGTNTIYF
many	TRBV20-1	TRBJ1-4	TRBD1	TGCAGTGCTACCAGGGGGACGGGTGAAAAACTGTTTTTT	CSATRGTGEKLFF
many	TRBV2	TRBJ2-5	TRBD2	TGTGCCAACGGGGAGGGGCCCGAGACCCAGTACTTC	CANGEGPETQYF
many	TRBV15	TRBJ2-5	-	TGTGCCACCAGCAGAGTGGGTGGGGAGACCCAGTACTTC	CATSRVGGETQYF
many	TRBV9	TRBJ1-4	-	TGTGCCAGCAGCGCCTCCGGGACGGGTAATGAAAAACTGTTTTTT	CASSASGTGNEKLFF
few	TRBV4-1	TRBJ2-7	TRBD2	TGCGCCAGCAGCCCGATTGAGGGACTAGCGGGAGTATACGAGCAGTACTTC	CASSPIEGLAGVYEQYF
-	TRBV28	TRBJ2-1	-	TGTGCCAGCACCGGACCGGCGGGAAGCTCCTACAATGAGCAGTTCTTC	CASTGPAGSSYNEQFF
many	TRBV12-3/TRBV12-4	TRBJ1-5	TRBD1	TGTGCCAGCAGTTCTGGGACAGGGCAAACTCAGCCCCAGCATTTT	CASSSGTGQTQPQHF
-	TRBV7-9	TRBJ1-2	-	TGTGCCAGCAGCTTGGAACCAACACCCCAAAGGGGCTACACCTTC	CASSLEPTPQRGYTF
many	TRBV9	TRBJ2-7	TRBD2	TGTGCCAGCAGTGTGGGACTAGCGGACTACGAGCAGTACTTC	CASSVGLADYEQYF
-	TRBV5-1	TRBJ2-7	TRBD1	TGCGCCAGCAGCACGACAGGGGACCACGAGCAGTACTTC	CASSTTGDHEQYF
many	TRBV6-1	TRBJ1-2	TRBD1	TGTGCCAGCAGTGAGGGGACAGGGAGCCATGGCTACACCTTC	CASSEGTGSHGYTF
-	TRBV4-2	TRBJ2-7	-	TGTGCCAGCAGCCAAGCCCAATACGAGCAGTACTTC	CASSQAQYEQYF
once	TRBV20-1	TRBJ2-7	-	TGCAGTAGCGGTAGCTCCTACGAGCAGTACTTC	CSSGSSYEQYF
few	TRBV20-1	TRBJ2-5	-	TGCAGTGTTGAGGGGCGCATCCAAGAGACCCAGTACTTC	CSVEGRIQETQYF
-	TRBV29-1	TRBJ1-1	-	TGCAGCGTTAGCCAAAAAGTTTCGCCGAACACTGAAGCTTTCTTT	CSVSQKVSPNTEAFF
many	TRBV28	TRBJ1-1	-	TGTGCCAGCAGCTTCCGTATGAACACTGAAGCTTTCTTT	CASSFRMNTEAFF
few	TRBV5-1	TRBJ2-7	TRBD1	TGCGCCAGCAGCTTATCCTCCGGGACAGGGCGCGAGCAGTACTTC	CASSLSSGTGREQYF
-	TRBV9	TRBJ2-7	-	TGTGCCAGCAGCGTAGACCCGCTTGGAGAGCAGTACTTC	CASSVDPLGEQYF
many	TRBV19	TRBJ1-1	-	TGTGCCAGTCAGGTTATGGCGGGGCCGCTGCGGACTGAAGCTTTCTTT	CASQVMAGPLRTEAFF
-	TRBV6-9	TRBJ2-2	-	TGTGCCAGCAGTTACCCGGCAACGGGGGCCGGGGAGCTGTTTTTT	CASSYPATGAGELFF
many	TRBV5-4	TRBJ1-2	-	TGTGCCAGCAGCTTTAGCCCTGCAGGGGATCGCGACTACACCTTC	CASSFSPAGDRDYTF
many	TRBV28	TRBJ1-1	-	TGTGCCAGCAGTTCGCAGGGGTCGCTACGAACTGAAGCTTTCTTT	CASSSQGSLRTEAFF
-	TRBV20-1	TRBJ2-7	TRBD2	TGCAGTGCTAGAGAAGCGGGAGGGACGGGGGTGCAGTACTTC	CSAREAGGTGVQYF
-	TRBV7-3	TRBJ2-3	TRBD2	TGTGCCAGCAGCTTAACCGGGACTAGTGGGCTGGGTACGCAGTATTTT	CASSLTGTSGLGTQYF
-	TRBV5-1	TRBJ2-7	-	TGCGCCAGCAGCCCCCCCTCCGGGACTGGAGCCTACGAGCAGTACTTC	CASSPPSGTGAYEQYF
-	TRBV9	TRBJ1-5	-	TGTGCCAGCAGCGTAGCGGGGGGGCGCAATCAGCCCCAGCATTTT	CASSVAGGRNQPQHF
many	TRBV24-1	TRBJ2-5	TRBD1	TGTGCCACCAGTGATTTGCAAGGGACAGAAAACCAAGAGACCCAGTACTTC	CATSDLQGTENQETQYF
many	TRBV15	TRBJ1-2	-	TGTGCCACCAGCACGGAGGGAGGGGATGGCTACACCTTC	CATSTEGGDGYTF
many	TRBV2	TRBJ2-3	-	TGTGCCAGCAGTGGGCAGGGGTATACAGATACGCAGTATTTT	CASSGQGYTDTQYF
many	TRBV4-1	TRBJ2-7	-	TGTGCCAGCAGCCCTGATGGCTCCTACGAGCAGTACTTC	CASSPDGSYEQYF
-	TRBV28	TRBJ2-2	-	TGTGCCAGCAGTTTAGAAGGGTTGGAAAAAAACACCGGGGAGCTGTTTTTT	CASSLEGLEKNTGELFF
few	TRBV28	TRBJ1-5	-	TGTGCCAGTACCCGGGGGACCCGAGATCAGCCCCAGCATTTT	CASTRGTRDQPQHF
many	TRBV12-3/TRBV12-4	TRBJ1-2	-	TGTGCCAGCAGTTTCGGGAGTAACTATGGCTACACCTTC	CASSFGSNYGYTF
many	TRBV7-9	TRBJ2-5	TRBD2	TGTGCCAGCAGCCCTAAAGCGGGATTGAATCCCCAGTACTTC	CASSPKAGLNPQYF
-	TRBV2	TRBJ2-7	-	TGTGCCAGCAGCCCCCTACAGGCTAACAGGGATTACGAGCAGTACTTC	CASSPLQANRDYEQYF
many	TRBV6-1	TRBJ1-2	-	TGTGCCAGCAGTCTCGGCGATGGCTACACCTTC	CASSLGDGYTF
-	TRBV20-1	TRBJ2-7	-	TGCAGTGCCGCACTTCTAAGCTCCTACGAGCAGTACTTC	CSAALLSSYEQYF